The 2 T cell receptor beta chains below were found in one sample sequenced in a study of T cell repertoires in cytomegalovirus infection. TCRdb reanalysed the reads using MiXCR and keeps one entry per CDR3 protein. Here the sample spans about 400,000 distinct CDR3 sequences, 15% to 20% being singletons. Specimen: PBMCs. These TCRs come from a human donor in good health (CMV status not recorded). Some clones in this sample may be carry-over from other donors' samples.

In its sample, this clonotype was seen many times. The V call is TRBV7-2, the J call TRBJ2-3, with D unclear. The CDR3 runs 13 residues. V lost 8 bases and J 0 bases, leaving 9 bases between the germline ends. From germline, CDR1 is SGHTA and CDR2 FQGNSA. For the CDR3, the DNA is TGTGCCAGCGAAGGGTTAAGCACAGATACGCAGTATTTT. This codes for CASEGLSTDTQYF. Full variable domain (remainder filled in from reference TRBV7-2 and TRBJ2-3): GAGVSQSPSNKVTEKGKDVELRCDPISGHTALYWYRQSLGQGLEFLIYFQGNSAPDKSGLPSDRFSAERTGGSVSTLTIQRTQQEDSAVYLCASEGLSTDTQYFGPGTRLTVL.

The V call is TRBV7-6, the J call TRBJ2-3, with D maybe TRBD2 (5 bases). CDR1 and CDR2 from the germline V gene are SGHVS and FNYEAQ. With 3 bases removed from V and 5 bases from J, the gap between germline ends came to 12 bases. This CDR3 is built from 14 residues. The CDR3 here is CASSFAARGDTQYF. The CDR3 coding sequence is TGTGCCAGCAGCTTCGCCGCCCGGGGAGATACGCAGTATTTT.